This passage covers 9 T cell receptor beta chains from one sample sequenced in a study of T-cell reconstitution after alpha-beta-depleted transplantation in children (TCRdb year 2016). The meaning of the sample's treatment or condition label: allogeneic hematopoietic cell transplantation with graft depleted of TCRalphabeta T cells and CD19 B cells. Library prep was done by PCR. Instrument on record: Illumina HiSeq 2500. To normalize quantification of the TCRbeta repertoire, the TCR libraries were built with molecular barcoding that relied on unique molecular identifiers. TCRdb trimmed the raw reads at Q25, called clones with MiXCR and kept productive beta chains. Here each entry gathers all rows of one CDR3 protein and keeps the most common genes and DNA. Within this sample are 780,000 or so distinct CDR3 sequences, with 15% to 20% of them counted one time only. In total, the top ten clones hold 5% of the sample.

This specimen was PBMCs, mostly from graft donor cells, taken 360 days after TCRalphabeta/CD19-depleted stem cell transplant. The receptors derive from a male patient under 18 who had a stem cell transplant for acute lymphoblastic leukemia, so the T cells may come from the graft donor.

This chain links TRBV29-1 with TRBJ2-5, with a weak D call TRBD2 (5 bases). V was clipped by 1 base and J by 1 base, with 10 bases between them. The CDR3 is made up of 14 amino acids. The germline gives CDR1 SQVTM, CDR2 ANQGSEA. The CDR3 region has the DNA TGCAGCGTTGAAGGGCAGAGGGTCCAAGAGACCCAGTACTTC. Amino acid sequence: CSVEGQRVQETQYF.

This clonotype was recorded a few times. J is TRBJ2-2 and V is TRBV20-1; D is ambiguous. Germline CDR1 reads DFQATT; CDR2 reads SNEGSKA (reference sequence). The CDR3 spans 12 residues. V was shortened by 5 bases and J by 7 bases, with 11 bases between the two germline ends. The CDR3 coding sequence is TGCAGTGCTTCCAAGATTCTCGGGGAGCTGTTTTTT. It encodes CSASKILGELFF.

The chain links TRBV10-3 to TRBJ2-7; the D gene is possibly TRBD1 (6 bases). In germline, CDR1 is ENHRY, CDR2 SYGVKD. This CDR3 has 13 residues. The V and J ends lost 1 base and 6 bases respectively, with 10 bases between them. The CDR3 DNA sequence: TGTGCCATCAGTGAGTTTGCAGGGGCCGAGCAGTACTTC. Translated: CAISEFAGAEQYF.

This clonotype has more than one count but fewer than ten. CDR3 sequence: CASSFGKREGLHTQYF. The CDR3 DNA is TGTGCCAGCAGCTTTGGAAAGCGGGAGGGCCTACATACGCAGTATTTT. This sequence joins TRBV5-5 and TRBJ2-3, with 10 bases lining up with TRBD2. Germline CDR1 reads SGHKS; CDR2 reads YYEKEE (reference sequence). J was trimmed by 7 bases and V by 2 bases; bases with no gene match: 10. The CDR3 is 16 residues long.

The chain joins TRBV29-1 to TRBJ1-2; D uncertain. Deletions cut 4 bases from V and 4 bases from J, with 10 bases between. The CDR3 has 12 residues. CDR1 and CDR2 (germline): SQVTM, ANQGSEA. The CDR3 nucleotides are TGCAGCGTTGTTGCGGGAAGCTATGGCTACACCTTC. As protein: CSVVAGSYGYTF.

This clonotype was seen only a few times. J is TRBJ2-1 and V is TRBV20-1, with 10 bases identical to TRBD2. This CDR3 spans 12 amino acids. V lost 4 bases and J lost 8; bases outside the gene matches: 2. Per the germline V gene, CDR1 is DFQATT and CDR2 is SNEGSKA (reference sequence). The CDR3 loop reads CSATSGRHEQFF. CDR3 nucleotides: TGCAGTGCTACTAGCGGGAGACATGAGCAGTTCTTC.

Many counts were recorded for this clonotype. This chain joins TRBV2 and TRBJ2-1; D is ambiguous. The CDR3 sequence is 12 residues long. Germline CDR1 reads SNHLY; CDR2 reads FYNNEI. V lost 4 bases, J lost 7 bases, and 8 bases lay in between. The CDR3 protein is CASSALGNEQFF. In nucleotides, the CDR3 is TGTGCCAGCAGTGCCCTGGGGAATGAGCAGTTCTTC.

In its sample, this clonotype was seen many times. The V call is TRBV6-5, the J call TRBJ2-3; a weak D match, TRBD2 (6 bases). V lost 0 bases and J lost 3, with 22 bases in between. The germline V gene has CDR1 MNHEY and CDR2 SVGAGI. The CDR3 runs to 19 residues. The CDR3 bases are TGTGCCAGCAGTTACTCGGGACTTCGACGGAGAAGTTGGACAGATACGCAGTATTTT. Its protein is CASSYSGLRRRSWTDTQYF.

V gene TRBV12-3 or TRBV12-4 combines with J gene TRBJ1-2; 7 positions agree with TRBD1. J was trimmed by 6 bases and V by 7 bases; bases with no gene match: 11. The CDR3 sequence is 14 residues long. CDR3: CASTLTGPKNGYTF. CDR3 nucleotides: TGTGCCAGCACCTTGACAGGGCCTAAGAATGGCTACACCTTC.